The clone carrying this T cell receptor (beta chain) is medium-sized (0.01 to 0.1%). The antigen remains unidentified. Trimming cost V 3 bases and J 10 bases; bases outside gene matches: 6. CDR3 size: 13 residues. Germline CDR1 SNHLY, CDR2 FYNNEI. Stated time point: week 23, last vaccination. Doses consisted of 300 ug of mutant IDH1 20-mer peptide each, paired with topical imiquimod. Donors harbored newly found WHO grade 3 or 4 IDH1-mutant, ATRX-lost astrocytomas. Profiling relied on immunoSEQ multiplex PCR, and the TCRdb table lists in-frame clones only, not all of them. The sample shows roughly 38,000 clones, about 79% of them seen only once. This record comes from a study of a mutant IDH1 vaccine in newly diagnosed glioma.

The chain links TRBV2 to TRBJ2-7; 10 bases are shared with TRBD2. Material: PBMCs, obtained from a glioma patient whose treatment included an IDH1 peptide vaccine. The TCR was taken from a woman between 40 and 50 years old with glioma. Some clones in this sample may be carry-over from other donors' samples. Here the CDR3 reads CASSESVAGGQYF. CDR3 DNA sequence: TGTGCCAGCAGTGAGTCGGTAGCGGGAGGTCAGTACTTC.